These 12 T cell receptor beta chains were all obtained from the same sample, sequenced in a study of regulatory T cells in long-lasting Graves disease. Time point specified: newly diagnosed GD, antithyroid drugs for less than 3 months. The TCR library used RNA extracted from PBMCs. Researchers made TCR beta libraries by using iRepertoire HTBI primers and running Arm-PCR on CDR3 regions. Using its own MiXCR run on the multiplex PCR reads, TCRdb lists one record per CDR3 protein. The sample includes under 800,000 distinct CDR3 sequences, roughly 15% of them seen just once. The data also belong to a second study, concerning T cells in Graves' hyperthyroidism and ophthalmopathy.

Sequences were derived from peripheral blood mononuclear cells (PBMCs), sampled at new diagnosis, from a patient treated with antithyroid drugs. These TCRs come from a woman in her thirties with Graves disease.

Ten or more counts support this clonotype. V and J are TRBV5-1 and TRBJ1-1; 7 nucleotides align to TRBD1. This CDR3 has 14 residues. CDR1 is SGHRS and CDR2 is YFSETQ in the germline V gene. With 6 bases clipped from V and 3 bases from J, the junction kept 8 bases outside the gene matches. The CDR3 nucleotides are TGCGCCAGCACCAAAACAGGGGACGACACTGAAGCTTTCTTT. This encodes CASTKTGDDTEAFF.

On this clonotype itself: Since a much larger clone is just one base distant, this may be a read error. The CDR3 loop reads CVSSLEGTGREQYF. The DNA of the CDR3 is TGTGTCAGCAGCTTAGAGGGGACAGGGAGGGAGCAGTACTTC. The rearrangement uses TRBV11-2 and TRBJ2-7; 9 positions agree with TRBD1. The CDR3 extends over 14 amino acids. From germline, CDR1 is SGHAT and CDR2 FQNNGV.

In its sample, this clonotype was seen a few times. The rearrangement links TRBV29-1 to TRBJ1-4; 7 nucleotides match TRBD1. The CDR3 is made up of 13 amino acids. J gave up 8 bases and V 2 bases, and 5 bases lay outside the gene matches. Germline assignment: CDR1 SQVTM and CDR2 ANQGSEA. Here the CDR3 reads CSVETGVREKLFF. The CDR3 region has the DNA TGCAGCGTTGAAACAGGGGTTCGCGAAAAACTGTTTTTT.

This clonotype was counted between two and nine times. The chain has TRBV28 and TRBJ2-3; tentative D call: TRBD1 (8 bases). With 4 bases removed from V and 3 bases from J, the gap between germline ends came to 14 bases. From germline, CDR1 is MDHEN and CDR2 SYDVKM. This CDR3 has 15 residues. The CDR3 bases are TGTGCCAGCAGTTCATACAGGGGGGGAACAGATACGCAGTATTTT. As protein: CASSSYRGGTDTQYF. The full variable domain, with the rest looked up from reference TRBV28 and TRBJ2-3, is DVKVTQSSRYLVKRTGEKVFLECVQDMDHENMFWYRQDPGLGLRLIYFSYDVKMKEKGDIPEGYSVSREKKERFSLILESASTNQTSMYLCASSSYRGGTDTQYFGPGTRLTVL.

The chain recombines TRBV7-9 with TRBJ1-3; possible D gene TRBD1, 5 bases. This CDR3 has 16 amino acids. Germline CDR1 is SEHNR and CDR2 is FQNEAQ (reference sequence). Trimming took off 0 bases at V and 7 bases at J, with 16 bases between the two ends. The CDR3 DNA sequence: TGTGCCAGCAGCTTAGCCCCCAGCCCAGGGCTCAACACCATATATTTT. Protein product: CASSLAPSPGLNTIYF.

This clonotype was seen repeatedly, ten times or more. The rearrangement joins TRBV27 to TRBJ2-7, with unresolved D. Trimming removed 5 bases at V and 0 bases at J, with 20 bases between. CDR3 size: 17 residues. Germline V gene sequence: CDR1 MNHEY, CDR2 SMNVEV (reference sequence). CDR3 in DNA: TGTGCCAGCAGTGGGCGTTCTCAAAAAGGCCTCTCCTACGAGCAGTACTTC. It yields the protein CASSGRSQKGLSYEQYF.

At least ten counts were recorded for this clonotype. The chain recombines TRBV28 with TRBJ2-5, with D perhaps TRBD2 (6 bases). This CDR3 is 15 amino acids long. Germline CDR1 MDHEN, CDR2 SYDVKM. Trimming removed 7 bases at V and 1 base at J, with 16 bases between. In DNA form, the CDR3 reads TGTGCCAGCACCCCGGCGGGGAGCACCCAAGAGACCCAGTACTTC. This codes for CASTPAGSTQETQYF.

This clonotype turned up a few times. J is TRBJ1-4 and V is TRBV7-2; a possible D gene is TRBD1 (6 bases). Germline CDR1 and CDR2: SGHTA and FQGNSA. Trimming took off 4 bases at V and 8 bases at J, with 20 bases between the two ends. The CDR3 covers 16 residues. The CDR3 is CASSSIHQGTGEKLFF. In DNA, the CDR3 is TGTGCCAGCAGCTCGATACACCAGGGGACTGGAGAAAAACTGTTTTTT.

The chain combines TRBV4-1 with TRBJ2-7; 7 nucleotides line up with TRBD1. The CDR3 is made up of 16 amino acids. Trimming cost V 0 bases and J 3 bases; bases outside gene matches: 8. Germline loops: CDR1 MGHRA, CDR2 YSYEKL. DNA of the CDR3: TGCGCCAGCAGCCAAGATGACAGGGTATTAGACTACGAGCAGTACTTC. Protein product: CASSQDDRVLDYEQYF.

At least ten counts were recorded for this clonotype. The chain joins TRBV6-1 to TRBJ1-5; D is perhaps TRBD1 (6 bases). This CDR3 contains 12 residues. The germline V and J ends were trimmed by 10 bases and 5 bases, with 12 bases remaining between them. From germline, CDR1 is MNHNS and CDR2 SASEGT. The CDR3 DNA is TGTGCCACGGGGGGCCTCGATCAGCCCCAGCATTTT. The encoded protein is CATGGLDQPQHF.

The rearrangement uses TRBV7-9 and TRBJ1-1; D is possibly TRBD1 (5 bases). Germline V gene data show CDR1 as SEHNR and CDR2 as FQNEAQ (reference sequence). The CDR3 sequence is 14 residues long. V dropped 5 bases and J dropped 8 bases, with 18 bases sitting between them. The CDR3 protein is CASSRGAPLWEAFF. Here the CDR3 DNA reads TGTGCCAGCAGCAGAGGGGCTCCCCTTTGGGAAGCTTTCTTT.

This clonotype was counted at least ten times. This chain connects TRBV29-1 to TRBJ1-1; tentative D call: TRBD1 (6 bases). The CDR3 extends over 16 amino acids. Deletions cut 3 bases from V and 1 base from J, with 18 bases between. Germline V lookup: CDR1 SQVTM, CDR2 ANQGSEA. This chain's CDR3 is CSVDTTGRRSNTEAFF. The CDR3 nucleotides are TGCAGCGTTGATACGACAGGAAGACGCTCGAACACTGAAGCTTTCTTT.